The TCR beta chain described here comes from a study of yellow fever vaccine responses in identical twins. Study outcomes and limitations: Twins reportedly showed a vaccine T cell response that seemed partly convergent and partly personalized.

This clonotype was seen only once. Its antigen remains unidentified. MiXCR, run by TCRdb on the RT-PCR reads, gives a single entry per CDR3 protein. The profile shows about 3,900 distinct CDR3 sequences, almost 75% of them singletons. V dropped 4 bases and J dropped 6 bases, with 9 bases sitting between them. The CDR3 extends over 13 amino acids. Germline lookup yields CDR1 LGHNA and CDR2 YNFKEQ. The receptor was derived from a woman aged 18-30 years who received the yellow fever vaccine. The V and J genes are TRBV4-2 and TRBJ2-2; either TRBD1 or TRBD2 may fit D (5 bases each). Sample: T cells from blood (PBMCs), unsorted or a sorted subset (not recorded which), taken before or after yellow fever vaccination (not recorded which). The CDR3 nucleotides read TGTGCCAGCAGCCCCGGGACCCCCGGGGAGCTGTTTTTT. This sequence encodes CASSPGTPGELFF.